A selection of T cell receptor beta chains follows, all from one sample in a study of neurological immune-mediated disorders. MiXCR, run by TCRdb on the 5' RACE reads, gives a single entry per CDR3 protein. The sample shows around 42,000 distinct CDR3 sequences, about 13% of them seen only once. Material for sequencing was PBMCs. Receptors originate from a young man in good health. Both conserved end residues are part of each CDR3. A D gene is named only where the DNA matches it firmly. Not every row has a clone size; where given, it reads once, few, many or a size class.

CASSQDRAHAYGYTF | TGTGCCAGCAGCCAAGATAGAGCCCACGCCTATGGCTACACCTTC | TRBV3-1 | - | TRBJ1-2 | few
CSVYSGETQYF | TGCAGCGTCTATAGTGGGGAGACCCAGTACTTC | TRBV29-1 | - | TRBJ2-5 | medium-sized
CASSFWTRETQYF | TGTGCCAGCAGCTTTTGGACCAGGGAGACCCAGTACTTC | TRBV13 | - | TRBJ2-5 | many
CSAEGDSTDTQYF | TGCAGCGCTGAGGGGGATAGCACAGATACGCAGTATTTT | TRBV29-1 | - | TRBJ2-3 | many
CASSPNSGYNEQFF | TGTGCCAGCTCACCAAATAGCGGGTACAATGAGCAGTTCTTC | TRBV18 | TRBD2 | TRBJ2-1 | -
CASSLRAGALSPDIQYF | TGTGCCAGCAGCTTACGAGCGGGAGCTTTATCCCCGGACATTCAGTACTTC | TRBV7-9 | TRBD2 | TRBJ2-4 | -
CASSLGLATWNEQFF | TGCGCCAGCAGCTTGGGTCTTGCTACCTGGAATGAGCAGTTCTTC | TRBV5-1 | - | TRBJ2-1 | many
CASSSNHGLAGGPNTGELFF | TGTGCCAGCAGCTCCAACCACGGACTAGCGGGAGGGCCGAACACCGGGGAGCTGTTTTTT | TRBV7-3 | TRBD2 | TRBJ2-2 | many
CASSLDGLAGTQYF | TGCGCCAGCAGCTTGGACGGACTAGCGGGAACCCAGTACTTC | TRBV5-1 | TRBD2 | TRBJ2-5 | many
CASSRTPRTSGRAYNEQFF | TGTGCCAGCAGCCGAACCCCACGAACTAGCGGGAGGGCCTACAATGAGCAGTTCTTC | TRBV27 | TRBD2 | TRBJ2-1 | many
CASSSRTGSYEQYF | TGCGCCAGCAGCTCGAGGACGGGGAGCTACGAGCAGTACTTC | TRBV5-1 | - | TRBJ2-7 | many
CASIGQGNSPLHF | TGTGCCAGTATTGGGCAGGGAAATTCACCCCTCCACTTT | TRBV2 | - | TRBJ1-6 | many
CASSEEGIGNTIYF | TGTGCCAGCAGCGAAGAGGGGATTGGAAACACCATATATTTT | TRBV3-1 | - | TRBJ1-3 | -
CSTEGGRGAEQFF | TGCAGCACCGAGGGTGGGAGGGGGGCTGAGCAGTTCTTC | TRBV29-1 | - | TRBJ2-1 | -
CASSLVLTGNTIYF | TGTGCCAGCAGCCTGGTCCTCACTGGAAACACCATATATTTT | TRBV6-1 | - | TRBJ1-3 | -
CSADRTSGRWNEQFF | TGCAGTGCCGACCGGACTAGCGGGAGGTGGAATGAGCAGTTCTTC | TRBV20-1 | TRBD2 | TRBJ2-1 | many
CASSVEAVIPDEHFF | TGTGCCAGCAGCGTAGAAGCGGTGATCCCGGATGAGCATTTCTTC | TRBV9 | - | TRBJ2-1 | -
CASSSNGVAFSYEQYF | TGCGCCAGCAGCTCAAATGGTGTCGCGTTTTCCTACGAGCAGTACTTC | TRBV5-1 | - | TRBJ2-7 | many
CASSFRDRGTDTQYF | TGCGCCAGCAGCTTTCGGGACAGGGGCACAGATACGCAGTATTTT | TRBV5-1 | TRBD1 | TRBJ2-3 | many
CSARDGSGGEQPQHF | TGCAGTGCTAGAGATGGTAGCGGGGGGGAGCAGCCCCAGCATTTT | TRBV20-1 | - | TRBJ1-5 | many
CASSLGTGSNTIYF | TGCGCCAGCAGCTTGGGGACAGGGTCTAACACCATATATTTT | TRBV5-1 | TRBD1 | TRBJ1-3 | many
CASSSDRGGYNEQFF | TGTGCCAGCAGCTCGGACAGGGGCGGCTACAATGAGCAGTTCTTC | TRBV7-9 | TRBD1 | TRBJ2-1 | -